The T cell receptor beta chain under discussion was sequenced for a study of blood T cell repertoires in COVID-19. Study in general: COVID-19 samples, acute and convalescent, were from the United States, Italy and Spain. Sources were T cells, B-cell-depleted T cells, or PBMCs; the material itself was cDNA or gDNA.

Assay: immunoSEQ multiplex PCR; the TCRdb copy retains only in-frame clones and omits some. This table has about 260,000 clones, around 87% appearing once. Source material: peripheral blood. This sequence was found in a woman aged 45-60 years with acute or convalescent COVID-19.

CDR3 DNA sequence: TGTGCCAGCAGTTTTAGCGGGAGCTGGGGCACCGGGGAGCTGTTTTTT. This encodes CASSFSGSWGTGELFF. The chain carries TRBV6-5 and TRBJ2-2; the match to TRBD2 covers 9 bases. Germline V CDR1 and CDR2: MNHEY, SVGAGI. After removal of 4 bases from V and 4 bases from J, the junction contained 7 bases not matched to a gene. There are 16 residues in the CDR3.